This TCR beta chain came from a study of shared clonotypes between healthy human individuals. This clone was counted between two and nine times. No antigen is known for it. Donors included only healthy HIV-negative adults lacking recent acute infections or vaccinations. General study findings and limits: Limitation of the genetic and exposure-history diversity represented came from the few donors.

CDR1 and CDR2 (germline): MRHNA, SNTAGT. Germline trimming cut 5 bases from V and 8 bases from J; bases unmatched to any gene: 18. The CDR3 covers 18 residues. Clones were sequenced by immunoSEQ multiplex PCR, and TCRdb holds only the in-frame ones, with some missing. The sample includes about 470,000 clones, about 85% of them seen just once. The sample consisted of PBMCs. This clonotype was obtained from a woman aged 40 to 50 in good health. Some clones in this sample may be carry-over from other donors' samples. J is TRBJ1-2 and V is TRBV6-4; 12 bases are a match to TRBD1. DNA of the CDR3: TGTGCCAGCAGTTCCTCCGGGACAGGGGGCGCGGGCCGATACGGCTACACCTTC. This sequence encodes CASSSSGTGGAGRYGYTF.